Below, 27 T cell receptor beta chains from the same sample are listed, as sequenced in a study of control samples from healthy donors and cancer patients. Clones were read by immunoSEQ multiplex PCR, and TCRdb kept only the in-frame ones, dropping some. This table holds 200,000 to 250,000 clones, roughly 94% found once. The material sequenced was blood. The receptors shown here come from a man in his forties or fifties in good health.

The chain uses TRBV5-1 and TRBJ1-5; D is uncertain. Trimming took 2 bases from V and 5 from J, leaving 11 bases between them. The CDR3 has 14 residues. CDR1 is SGHRS, CDR2 YFSETQ, per germline. The CDR3 sequence: CASSFAGPDQPQHF. CDR3 sequence (DNA): TGCGCCAGCAGCTTCGCCGGGCCGGATCAGCCCCAGCATTTT. The variable domain in full, with the rest retrieved from reference TRBV5-1 and TRBJ1-5, is KAGVTQTPRYLIKTRGQQVTLSCSPISGHRSVSWYQQTPGQGLQFLFEYFSETQRNKGNFPGRFSGRQFSNSRSEMNVSTLELGDSALYLCASSFAGPDQPQHFGDGTRLSIL.

V usage is TRBV7-9 and J usage is TRBJ2-2; D is undetermined. The germline V gene has CDR1 SEHNR and CDR2 FQNEAQ (reference sequence). There are 13 residues in the CDR3. V was shortened by 8 bases and J by 4 bases, with 11 bases between the two germline ends. CDR3: CASEIRTTGELFF. As DNA, the CDR3 is TGTGCCAGCGAGATTAGGACCACCGGGGAGCTGTTTTTT.

The CDR3 nucleotides read TGCAGCGTTGTAGGGGACTTTAAGAGTAGTGGCTACACCTTC. Protein sequence: CSVVGDFKSSGYTF. The rearrangement links TRBV29-1 to TRBJ1-2; a possible D gene is TRBD1 (5 bases). V dropped 4 bases and J dropped 7 bases, with 19 bases sitting between them. CDR3 size: 14 residues. Per the germline V gene, CDR1 is SQVTM and CDR2 is ANQGSEA. Full variable domain (missing parts from reference TRBV29-1 and TRBJ1-2): SAVISQKPSRDICQRGTSLTIQCQVDSQVTMMFWYRQQPGQSLTLIATANQGSEATYESGFVIDKFPISRPNLTFSTLTVSNMSPEDSSIYLCSVVGDFKSSGYTFGSGTRLTVV.

This clone came up once. The V and J genes are TRBV19 and TRBJ2-4; TRBD1 matches at 9 bases. Trimming cost V 7 bases and J 7 bases; bases outside gene matches: 8. Germline V gives CDR1 LNHDA, CDR2 SQIVND (reference sequence). The CDR3 totals 14 residues. The CDR3 coding sequence is TGTGCCAGTAACCGGGACAGGGTCTCTAACATTCAGTACTTC. This translates into CASNRDRVSNIQYF.

This rearrangement joins TRBV6-5 to TRBJ2-7, with TRBD1 identical over 11 bases. Losses at the gene ends were 6 bases for V and 3 bases for J; bases not matched to a gene: 7. The germline V gene encodes CDR1 MNHEY and CDR2 SVGAGI. The CDR3 loop spans 15 amino acids. The CDR3 loop reads CASRPSGTGGYEQYV. DNA of the CDR3: TGTGCCAGCAGACCTTCCGGGACAGGGGGCTACGAGCAGTACGTC.

The V call is TRBV5-5, the J call TRBJ2-7, with 7 positions matching TRBD1. Germline V gives CDR1 SGHKS, CDR2 YYEKEE (reference sequence). The CDR3 extends over 17 amino acids. After removal of 4 bases from V and 0 bases from J, the junction contained 13 bases not matched to a gene. The CDR3 DNA reads TGTGCCAGCAGCACACAGGGGCGAAACACTCCCTCCTACGAGCAGTACTTC. Translated, it gives CASSTQGRNTPSYEQYF.

The chain employs TRBV28 and TRBJ1-5; TRBD1 matches at 7 bases. The CDR3 sequence is 14 residues long. Germline V gene lookup returns CDR1 MDHEN and CDR2 SYDVKM. J gave up 5 bases and V 2 bases, and 3 bases lay outside the gene matches. The CDR3 here is CASSLDRVDQPQHF. CDR3 DNA: TGTGCCAGCAGTTTAGACAGGGTGGATCAGCCCCAGCATTTT.

The chain couples TRBV6-5 to TRBJ1-1, with D perhaps TRBD1 (5 bases). In germline, CDR1 is MNHEY, CDR2 SVGAGI. The CDR3 consists of 14 residues. V was shortened by 10 bases and J by 1 base, with 16 bases between the two germline ends. The CDR3 is CATEMAGWNTEAFF. The CDR3 nucleotides are TGTGCCACCGAGATGGCAGGGTGGAACACTGAAGCTTTCTTT.

The genes are TRBV19 and TRBJ1-5; 11 nucleotides match TRBD1. Trimming cost V 9 bases and J 2 bases; bases outside gene matches: 3. In germline, CDR1 is LNHDA, CDR2 SQIVND (reference sequence). This CDR3 comprises 14 residues. The CDR3 reads CASGDRGGNQPQHF. The CDR3 region has the DNA TGTGCCAGCGGGGACAGGGGGGGCAATCAGCCCCAGCATTTT.

This sequence joins TRBV6-6 and TRBJ2-5; unclear D gene. V was pared by 7 bases and J by 5 bases, with 11 bases between. The CDR3 has 12 residues. Per the germline V gene, CDR1 is MNHNY and CDR2 is SVGAGI (reference sequence). CDR3 in amino acids: CASTFSPETQYF. The CDR3 DNA reads as TGTGCCAGCACTTTTTCCCCTGAGACCCAGTACTTC.

V is TRBV7-9 and J is TRBJ1-1, with TRBD1 as a possible D gene (5 bases). The germline V and J ends were trimmed by 5 bases and 5 bases, with 15 bases remaining between them. CDR1 and CDR2 from the germline V gene are SEHNR and FQNEAQ (reference sequence). The CDR3 extends over 14 amino acids. The CDR3 here is CASSSLWGNTEAFF. CDR3 nucleotides: TGTGCCAGCAGCAGTCTTTGGGGCAATACTGAAGCTTTCTTT.

This sequence joins TRBV27 and TRBJ2-7; D gene ambiguous. Looked up from germline, CDR1 is MNHEY and CDR2 is SMNVEV (reference sequence). This CDR3 has 11 residues. Trimming took 6 bases from V and 5 from J, leaving 8 bases between them. CDR3 region: CASSHRDEQYF. The DNA of the CDR3 is TGTGCCAGCAGCCACAGAGACGAGCAGTACTTC.

The chain uses TRBV6-5 and TRBJ1-4; D gene unclear. V lost 6 bases to trimming and J lost 0 bases, with 11 bases between them. The germline CDR1 and CDR2 sequences are MNHEY and SVGAGI. The CDR3 extends over 15 amino acids. DNA for the CDR3: TGTGCCAGCAGCTTTGTGTTTTCAACTAATGAAAAACTGTTTTTT. Translated, it gives CASSFVFSTNEKLFF.

This chain joins TRBV5-5 and TRBJ2-2; no clear D. Trimming removed 1 base from V and 2 bases from J, with 6 bases in between. This CDR3 is 14 amino acids long. Germline values: CDR1 SGHKS, CDR2 YYEKEE (reference sequence). CDR3 nucleotide sequence: TGTGCCAGCAGCTTGATAGAAAACACCGGGGAGCTGTTTTTT. As protein: CASSLIENTGELFF. The complete variable domain, with remaining parts taken from reference TRBV5-5 and TRBJ2-2, reads DAGVTQSPTHLIKTRGQQVTLRCSPISGHKSVSWYQQVLGQGPQFIFQYYEKEERGRGNFPDRFSARQFPNYSSELNVNALLLGDSALYLCASSLIENTGELFFGEGSRLTVL.

The chain employs TRBV5-1 and TRBJ1-2, with 8 bases lining up with TRBD1. This CDR3 comprises 15 residues. V shed 4 bases and J 8 bases; nucleotides not matched to a gene: 13. Germline V gives CDR1 SGHRS, CDR2 YFSETQ. In DNA form, the CDR3 reads TGCGCCAGCAGCCCTAATGGAGGACAGGGCAGCGGCTACACCTTC. It specifies CASSPNGGQGSGYTF.

The V and J genes are TRBV5-1 and TRBJ2-3, with D perhaps matching TRBD1 or TRBD2 (5 bases each). The CDR3 is 15 residues long. V dropped 4 bases and J dropped 0 bases, with 12 bases sitting between them. Germline assignment: CDR1 SGHRS and CDR2 YFSETQ. The CDR3 region is CASSPTGRSTDTQYF. The CDR3 DNA sequence: TGCGCCAGCAGCCCCACGGGACGAAGCACAGATACGCAGTATTTT.

The genes are TRBV7-2 and TRBJ1-6; a possible D gene is TRBD1 (6 bases). The V end was cut by 5 bases, the J end by 7 bases, with 9 bases between. Germline lookup yields CDR1 SGHTA and CDR2 FQGNSA. The CDR3 spans 13 residues. The CDR3 protein is CASSDRQNSPLHF. CDR3 coding DNA: TGTGCCAGCAGCGACAGGCAGAATTCACCCCTCCACTTT.

The chain recombines TRBV2 with TRBJ1-4; 8 bases line up with TRBD1. V trimming: 4 bases; J trimming: 10 bases; junction bases outside the gene matches: 17. The CDR3 totals 17 residues. Germline lookup yields CDR1 SNHLY and CDR2 FYNNEI. CDR3: CASSGDRKPSNVGKLFF. In DNA form, the CDR3 reads TGTGCCAGCAGTGGGGACAGGAAGCCCTCAAATGTCGGAAAACTGTTTTTT.

V gene TRBV5-1 combines with J gene TRBJ1-1, with 11 bases that match TRBD1. Germline V lookup: CDR1 SGHRS, CDR2 YFSETQ. The CDR3 covers 16 residues. Germline trimming cut 6 bases from V and 1 base from J; bases unmatched to any gene: 8. CDR3 bases: TGCGCCAGCACCCCCGGACAGGGGGCCGGGAACACTGAAGCTTTCTTT. Translation gives CASTPGQGAGNTEAFF.

The chain recombines TRBV18 with TRBJ1-1; D remains ambiguous. Trimming shortened V by 0 bases and J by 0 bases, and 2 bases separated the two germline ends. The germline CDR1 and CDR2 sequences are KGHSH and LQKENI. The CDR3 loop spans 13 amino acids. The CDR3 bases are TGTGCCAGCTCACCACCGGTGAACACTGAAGCTTTCTTT. It codes for CASSPPVNTEAFF.

V and J are TRBV28 and TRBJ2-3; D is uncertain. This CDR3 is built from 14 residues. Germline CDR1 is MDHEN and CDR2 is SYDVKM. V was shortened by 8 bases and J by 3 bases, with 15 bases between the two germline ends. The CDR3 sequence: CASVGPEPTDTQYF. In DNA form, the CDR3 reads TGTGCCAGCGTAGGGCCGGAGCCTACAGATACGCAGTATTTT.

For this clone: Within the sample, other DNA sequences also encode this same CDR3. The chain uses TRBV28 and TRBJ1-2; weak D call: TRBD1 (6 bases). With 7 bases removed from V and 8 bases from J, the gap between germline ends came to 20 bases. The CDR3 totals 14 residues. Germline V gene data show CDR1 as MDHEN and CDR2 as SYDVKM. The CDR3 bases are TGTGCCAGCACGGGGGGCGGGGAGCCTTCCGGCTACACCTTC. Translating it yields CASTGGGEPSGYTF.

V gene TRBV6-2 or TRBV6-3 combines with J gene TRBJ2-1; 11 bases are shared with TRBD1. The germline V gene has CDR1 MNHEY and CDR2 SVGEGT. V lost 6 bases, J lost 10 bases, and 23 bases stayed unmatched. The CDR3 is 19 residues long. CDR3 nucleotide sequence: TGTGCCAGCAGCACTCCCACAACCGGGACAGGGGGTCGGAGAAGCGAGCAGTTCTTC. Translated: CASSTPTTGTGGRRSEQFF.

This rearrangement joins TRBV5-1 to TRBJ2-7; D remains ambiguous. Trimming pared 8 bases from V and 3 bases from J, leaving 12 bases between. The germline CDR1 and CDR2 sequences are SGHRS and YFSETQ. The CDR3 runs 12 residues. CDR3 nucleotide sequence: TGCGCCAGTTCCAGGAGTTTCTACGAGCAGTACGTC. Amino acids: CASSRSFYEQYV.

V is TRBV3-1 (or the pseudogene TRBV3-2) and J is TRBJ2-3; D call uncertain. CDR1 and CDR2 (germline): LGHDT, YNNKEL (reference sequence). This CDR3 has 12 residues. V was cut by 3 bases and J by 3 bases, with 4 bases left in between. The CDR3 nucleotides are TGTGCCAGCAGCCAGGTTACAGATACGCAGTATTTT. Its translation: CASSQVTDTQYF.

This sequence joins TRBV6-6 and TRBJ2-3; a weak D match, TRBD2 (7 bases). V was shortened by 8 bases and J by 0 bases, with 12 bases between the two germline ends. The CDR3 is 14 residues long. CDR1 and CDR2 (germline): MNHNY, SVGAGI (reference sequence). DNA for the CDR3: TGTGCCAGCGGGGGGGACACCAGCACAGATACGCAGTATTTT. It yields the protein CASGGDTSTDTQYF.

The chain combines TRBV19 with TRBJ2-5; 8 nucleotides agree with TRBD1. Losses at the gene ends were 0 bases for V and 5 bases for J; bases not matched to a gene: 5. Germline CDR1 LNHDA, CDR2 SQIVND (reference sequence). The CDR3 spans 15 residues. CDR3 residues: CASSIDLRGRETQYF. The CDR3 DNA follows: TGTGCCAGTAGTATAGACCTCAGGGGGCGCGAGACCCAGTACTTC.